This T cell receptor beta chain was obtained from a study of post-analysis software for immune sequencing data. This clonotype was found a few times. Its antigen is not identified. CDR3 size: 13 residues. Germline CDR1 and CDR2: LGHDT and YNNKEL (reference sequence). Trimming cost V 0 bases and J 9 bases, with 9 bases left between them. Study outcomes and limitations: Controls had lower frequencies than patients of 4 or 5 TRBV segments, which included TRBV5-6, TRBV5-1 and TRBV20-1.

The TCR beta cDNA libraries carried unique molecular identifiers. TCRdb recomputed calls from the PCR reads with MiXCR, one row per CDR3 protein. The sample includes hundreds of thousands of distinct CDR3 sequences, 53% seen only once; the top ten take approximately 4.5%. The TCR sequence derives from a girl aged 10 to 17 with multiple sclerosis. The specimen was blood. The chain recombines TRBV3-1 with TRBJ2-1; D remains unclear. The CDR3 protein is CASSQDGSVEQFF. DNA for the CDR3: TGTGCCAGCAGCCAAGACGGAAGCGTTGAGCAGTTCTTC.